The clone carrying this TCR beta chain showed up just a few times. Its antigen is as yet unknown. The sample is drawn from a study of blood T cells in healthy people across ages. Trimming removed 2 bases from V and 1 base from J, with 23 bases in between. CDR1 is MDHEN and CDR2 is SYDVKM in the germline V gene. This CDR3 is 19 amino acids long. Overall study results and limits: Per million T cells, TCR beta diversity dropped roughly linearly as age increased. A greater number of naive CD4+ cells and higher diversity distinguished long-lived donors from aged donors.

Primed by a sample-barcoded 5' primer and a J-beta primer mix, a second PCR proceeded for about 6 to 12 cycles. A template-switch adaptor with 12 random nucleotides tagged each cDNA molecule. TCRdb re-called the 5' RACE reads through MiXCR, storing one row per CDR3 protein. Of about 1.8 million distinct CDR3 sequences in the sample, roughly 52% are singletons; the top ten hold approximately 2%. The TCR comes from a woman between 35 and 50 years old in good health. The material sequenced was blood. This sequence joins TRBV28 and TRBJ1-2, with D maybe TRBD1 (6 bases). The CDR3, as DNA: TGTGCCAGCAGTTTACCCGCCCGGGAGACACAGGGCCTTAACTATGGCTACACCTTC. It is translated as CASSLPARETQGLNYGYTF.